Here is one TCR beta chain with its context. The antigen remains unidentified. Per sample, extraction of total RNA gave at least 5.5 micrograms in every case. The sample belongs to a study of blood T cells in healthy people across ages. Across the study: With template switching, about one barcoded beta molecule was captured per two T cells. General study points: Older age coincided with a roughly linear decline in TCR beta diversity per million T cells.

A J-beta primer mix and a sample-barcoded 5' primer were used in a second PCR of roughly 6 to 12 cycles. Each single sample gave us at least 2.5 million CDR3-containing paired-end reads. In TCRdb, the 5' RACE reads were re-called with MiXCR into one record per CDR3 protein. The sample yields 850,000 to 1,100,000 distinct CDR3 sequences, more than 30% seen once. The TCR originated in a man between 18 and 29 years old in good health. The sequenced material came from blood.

CDR3 sequence (DNA): TGCGCCAGCAGCCCCGTCCTATTGACAGCAAGCACAGATACGCAGTATTTT. Residues: CASSPVLLTASTDTQYF. V is TRBV5-1 and J is TRBJ2-3; D is perhaps TRBD1 (5 bases). Trimming cost V 4 bases and J 0 bases, with 18 bases left between them. Germline-derived CDR1 and CDR2 are SGHRS and YFSETQ. The CDR3 sequence is 17 residues long.